This T cell receptor beta chain is from a study of cytomegalovirus exposure and HLA in healthy donors. Study background: Some 80 million unique TCRs from HLA-typed donors were held in an early data release.

In germline, CDR1 is SNHLY, CDR2 FYNNEI. With 1 base clipped from V and 2 bases from J, the junction kept 3 bases outside the gene matches. The CDR3 sequence is 16 residues long. Researchers ran the PCR with 60 Vbeta and 13 Jbeta primers. Assay used: immunoSEQ multiplex PCR; TCRdb lists only in-frame clones, some missing. This table holds about 180,000 clones, 72% found once. This chain connects TRBV2 to TRBJ2-4; 9 nucleotides align to TRBD2. The clonotype comes from a human donor in good health. Sequenced material: PBMCs. The CDR3 sequence is CASSEVGTSPKNIQYF. CDR3 DNA sequence: TGTGCCAGCAGTGAAGTGGGGACTAGCCCCAAAAACATTCAGTACTTC.